A selection of T cell receptor beta chains follows, all from one sample in a study of T cells after posttransplantation cyclophosphamide. Clones were sequenced by immunoSEQ multiplex PCR, and TCRdb holds only the in-frame ones, with some missing. This table has roughly 4,600 clones, about 80% appearing once. Source: PBMCs, taken after an allogeneic stem cell transplant with a calcineurin inhibitor and methotrexate. These receptor sequences come from a male patient between 35 and 55 years old who received an allogeneic stem cell transplant from an unrelated donor, was CMV-positive, and had chronic GVHD only. T cells may partly derive from the graft donor. Each CDR3 is given with its conserved first and last residue. Fields, in order: V gene, J gene, CDR3 length, CDR3 protein.

v_call: TRBV4-3
j_call: TRBJ1-2
cdr3_length: 15
cdr3_aa: CASSQDWHGAYGYTF

v_call: TRBV13
j_call: TRBJ1-2
cdr3_length: 15
cdr3_aa: CASSHRDSGPYGYTF

v_call: TRBV4-1
j_call: TRBJ2-1
cdr3_length: 17
cdr3_aa: CASSQGTGGNSYNEQFF

v_call: TRBV7-3
j_call: TRBJ2-4
cdr3_length: 13
cdr3_aa: CASSLVGTDIQYF

v_call: TRBV28
j_call: TRBJ1-2
cdr3_length: 14
cdr3_aa: CASRIPQGLGGYTF

v_call: TRBV11-2
j_call: TRBJ2-7
cdr3_length: 18
cdr3_aa: CASSLAPTSGGASYEQYF

v_call: TRBV9
j_call: TRBJ1-1
cdr3_length: 13
cdr3_aa: CASSQTVNTEAFF

v_call: TRBV19
j_call: TRBJ2-7
cdr3_length: 14
cdr3_aa: CASSIIDRAYEQYF

v_call: TRBV9
j_call: TRBJ2-1
cdr3_length: 15
cdr3_aa: CASSVGGGAVDEQFF

v_call: TRBV9
j_call: TRBJ2-7
cdr3_length: 15
cdr3_aa: CASSKSPSGTYEQYF

v_call: TRBV4-1
j_call: TRBJ1-6
cdr3_length: 16
cdr3_aa: CASSQGRGGGDSPLHF

v_call: TRBV12-5
j_call: TRBJ2-1
cdr3_length: 13
cdr3_aa: CAIRPELRNEQFF

v_call: TRBV9
j_call: TRBJ2-7
cdr3_length: 15
cdr3_aa: CASSVSPRDTYEQYF

v_call: TRBV4-1
j_call: TRBJ2-1
cdr3_length: 20
cdr3_aa: CASSQDLGGWEGQGSHEQFF

v_call: TRBV10-1
j_call: TRBJ1-1
cdr3_length: 13
cdr3_aa: CASSETGNTEAFF

v_call: TRBV27
j_call: TRBJ1-2
cdr3_length: 14
cdr3_aa: CASSLDRGQSGYTF

v_call: TRBV30
j_call: TRBJ2-7
cdr3_length: 15
cdr3_aa: CAWSVLGKHTYEQYF

v_call: TRBV5-6
j_call: TRBJ2-5
cdr3_length: 13
cdr3_aa: CASSLSQLETQYF

v_call: TRBV27
j_call: TRBJ2-4
cdr3_length: 15
cdr3_aa: CASSLEGLAKNIQYF

v_call: TRBV2
j_call: TRBJ1-1
cdr3_length: 11
cdr3_aa: CASSLLTEAFF

v_call: TRBV6-5
j_call: TRBJ1-5
cdr3_length: 16
cdr3_aa: CASSYLGQGGNQPQHF

v_call: TRBV2
j_call: TRBJ2-1
cdr3_length: 12
cdr3_aa: CASGRTGNEQFF

v_call: TRBV10-3
j_call: TRBJ1-4
cdr3_length: 13
cdr3_aa: CAISETGGAQLFF

v_call: TRBV15
j_call: TRBJ1-4
cdr3_length: 16
cdr3_aa: CATSRERGTTNEKLFF

v_call: TRBV4-3
j_call: TRBJ1-1
cdr3_length: 16
cdr3_aa: CASSQDRTGGRAEAFF

v_call: TRBV2
j_call: TRBJ1-2
cdr3_length: 15
cdr3_aa: CASSVPNLANYGYTF

v_call: TRBV10-3
j_call: TRBJ2-5
cdr3_length: 14
cdr3_aa: CAISSPGGKETQYF

v_call: TRBV6-5
j_call: TRBJ2-1
cdr3_length: 14
cdr3_aa: CASRTSGSRNEQFF

v_call: TRBV6-1
j_call: TRBJ1-4
cdr3_length: 18
cdr3_aa: CASSASRTGRVTNEKLFF

v_call: TRBV4-2
j_call: TRBJ1-2
cdr3_length: 16
cdr3_aa: CASSQVGTGGNYGYTF

v_call: TRBV27
j_call: TRBJ2-7
cdr3_length: 14
cdr3_aa: CASGPGLAGAEQYF

v_call: TRBV27
j_call: TRBJ2-7
cdr3_length: 16
cdr3_aa: CASSLTLTPVPYEQYF

v_call: TRBV11-2
j_call: TRBJ2-5
cdr3_length: 16
cdr3_aa: CASTTQPHLAGVSQYF

v_call: TRBV6-1
j_call: TRBJ2-7
cdr3_length: 17
cdr3_aa: CASSEALGGTGAYEQYF

v_call: TRBV13
j_call: TRBJ1-2
cdr3_length: 13
cdr3_aa: CASSLGRGYGYTF

v_call: TRBV2
j_call: TRBJ2-5
cdr3_length: 13
cdr3_aa: CASRRETLEGQYF

v_call: TRBV11-3
j_call: TRBJ1-1
cdr3_length: 16
cdr3_aa: CASSYGAGSGHTEAFF

v_call: TRBV5-1
j_call: TRBJ1-2
cdr3_length: 16
cdr3_aa: CASSPQGGGPNYGYTF

v_call: TRBV6-1
j_call: TRBJ2-1
cdr3_length: 13
cdr3_aa: CASSVPGSNEQFF

v_call: TRBV10-1
j_call: TRBJ2-7
cdr3_length: 12
cdr3_aa: CASRDGAYEQYF

v_call: TRBV4-3
j_call: TRBJ2-4
cdr3_length: 18
cdr3_aa: CASSQEVPTSGAMYIQYF

v_call: TRBV27
j_call: TRBJ2-5
cdr3_length: 16
cdr3_aa: CASSATGPPFQETQYF

v_call: TRBV18
j_call: TRBJ2-1
cdr3_length: 15
cdr3_aa: CASSLREVPPYEQFF

v_call: TRBV4-2
j_call: TRBJ1-4
cdr3_length: 14
cdr3_aa: CASSLGGTNEKLFF

v_call: TRBV30
j_call: TRBJ1-3
cdr3_length: 16
cdr3_aa: CAWSVPGAHSGNTIYF

v_call: TRBV27
j_call: TRBJ1-2
cdr3_length: 14
cdr3_aa: CATSVGQGARGYTF

v_call: TRBV6-6
j_call: TRBJ2-7
cdr3_length: 11
cdr3_aa: CASADLYEQYF

v_call: TRBV10-3
j_call: TRBJ2-7
cdr3_length: 15
cdr3_aa: CAISLTGTSAYEQYF

v_call: TRBV30
j_call: TRBJ1-1
cdr3_length: 12
cdr3_aa: CAWSGGTTEAFF

v_call: TRBV6-4
j_call: TRBJ2-1
cdr3_length: 18
cdr3_aa: CASSESREGTVSYNEQFF

v_call: TRBV18
j_call: TRBJ2-7
cdr3_length: 15
cdr3_aa: CASSTRTSGVYEQYF

v_call: TRBV4-2
j_call: TRBJ2-5
cdr3_length: 15
cdr3_aa: CASSQGGGREKTQYF

v_call: TRBV4-1
j_call: TRBJ2-2
cdr3_length: 15
cdr3_aa: CASSPTTGFAGELFF

v_call: TRBV5-4
j_call: TRBJ2-5
cdr3_length: 15
cdr3_aa: CASSLETGELETQYF

v_call: TRBV2
j_call: TRBJ1-2
cdr3_length: 15
cdr3_aa: CASSELDRANYGYTF